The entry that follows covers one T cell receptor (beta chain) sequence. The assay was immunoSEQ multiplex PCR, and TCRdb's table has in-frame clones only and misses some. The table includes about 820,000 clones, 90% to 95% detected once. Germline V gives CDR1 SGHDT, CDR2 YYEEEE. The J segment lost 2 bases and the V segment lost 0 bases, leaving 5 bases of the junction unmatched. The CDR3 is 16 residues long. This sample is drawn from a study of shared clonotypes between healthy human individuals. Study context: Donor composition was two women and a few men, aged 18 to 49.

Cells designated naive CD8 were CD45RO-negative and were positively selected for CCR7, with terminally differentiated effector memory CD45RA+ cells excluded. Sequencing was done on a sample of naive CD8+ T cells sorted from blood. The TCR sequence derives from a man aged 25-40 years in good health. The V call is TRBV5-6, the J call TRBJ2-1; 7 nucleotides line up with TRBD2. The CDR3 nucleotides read TGTGCCAGCAGCTTGGCTACGGGAGGCCCCTACAATGAGCAGTTCTTC. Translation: CASSLATGGPYNEQFF.